The rows below give T cell receptor beta chains drawn from one sample of a study of OX40 agonist ivuxolimab in advanced cancers. Using immunoSEQ multiplex PCR, the repertoire was profiled, and TCRdb retains in-frame clones only, with some absent. The sample lists about 75,000 clones, roughly 90% occurring once. Sequencing used CD4+ or CD8+ T cells sorted from blood, obtained in a trial of the OX40 agonist ivuxolimab. All receptors come from an adult with an advanced solid tumor such as melanoma, head and neck, liver or kidney cancer. The CDR3 runs from the conserved cysteine through the conserved F or W. The D gene is left open where the match is weak. Size is omitted from some rows. Given values are once, few, many or a class for expanded clones.

NA,TRBJ1-2,TRBV6-1,NA,TGTGCCAGCAGTCTCCCTGCGGTCTATGGCTACACCTTC,CASSLPAVYGYTF
NA,TRBJ2-2,TRBV7-2,NA,TGTGCCAGCAGCTTAGACAGGGCCGGGGAGCTGTTTTTT,CASSLDRAGELFF
NA,TRBJ1-1,TRBV27,NA,TGTGCCAGCAGTTTATCGCAGGGCGGGAACACTGAAGCTTTCTTT,CASSLSQGGNTEAFF
once,TRBJ2-7,TRBV19,NA,TGTGCCAGTAGTATGCTAGCGACGAGCTCCTACGAGCAGTACTTC,CASSMLATSSYEQYF
NA,TRBJ2-5,TRBV5-1,NA,TGCGCCAGCAGCTTGGCCGAGGCGGTCCAAGAGACCCAGTACTTC,CASSLAEAVQETQYF
NA,TRBJ1-1,TRBV7-9,NA,TGTGCCAGCAGTCTCAGCCAAAACACTGAAGCTTTCTTT,CASSLSQNTEAFF
NA,TRBJ1-3,TRBV5-1,NA,TGCGCCAGCAACGACGGTTCGGGAAACACCATATATTTT,CASNDGSGNTIYF
once,TRBJ1-2,TRBV4-2,NA,TGTGCCAGCAGCGCCGGGTTGGGCGTGGGCTACACCTTC,CASSAGLGVGYTF
NA,TRBJ1-3,TRBV5-1,TRBD1,TGCGCCAGCAGCCTAGGGACAGGCCCTAACCCCATATATTTT,CASSLGTGPNPIYF
NA,TRBJ2-7,TRBV18,NA,TGTGCCAGCTCACCACTTGAGAGCTCCTACGAGCAGTACTTC,CASSPLESSYEQYF
NA,TRBJ2-3,TRBV5-8,NA,TGTGCCAGCAGCCACAGGTCTAGCACAGATACGCAGTATTTT,CASSHRSSTDTQYF
NA,TRBJ2-1,TRBV2,TRBD2,TGTGCCAGCAGTGATACCTCGGGACTACTGTACAATGAGCAGTTCTTC,CASSDTSGLLYNEQFF
NA,TRBJ1-4,TRBV5-1,TRBD1,TGCGCCAGCAGCTTGGCTGGGACAGAGAATGAAAAACTGTTTTTT,CASSLAGTENEKLFF
NA,TRBJ1-5,TRBV28,NA,TGTGCCAGCAGTTTACCGGGGCGGCCCCAGCATTTT,CASSLPGRPQHF
NA,TRBJ2-3,TRBV30,NA,TGTGCCTGGGGGTCAGATACGCAGTATTTT,CAWGSDTQYF
NA,TRBJ2-1,TRBV28,NA,TGTGCCAGCAGTTTAGCGGGGACCTACAATGAGCAGTTCTTC,CASSLAGTYNEQFF
NA,TRBJ2-5,TRBV6-6,TRBD2,TGTGCCAGCAGTTACGCTAGCGGGAGCACGGAGACCCAGTACTTC,CASSYASGSTETQYF
NA,TRBJ2-7,TRBV28,TRBD1,TGTGCCAGCGCGGACAGGGGAAGCTACGAGCAGTACTTC,CASADRGSYEQYF
once,TRBJ2-4,TRBV5-4,NA,TGTGCCAGCAGCTTGGAGGCAGGAAAAGCCAAAAACATTCAGTACTTC,CASSLEAGKAKNIQYF
NA,TRBJ2-2,TRBV5-8,TRBD2,TGTGCCAGCAGCCAGACTAGCGGGAGTTACACCGGGGAGCTGTTTTTT,CASSQTSGSYTGELFF
NA,TRBJ2-7,TRBV28,TRBD2,TGTGCCAGCAGTTCCCCGGGGGGGGATGCCTACGAGCAGTACTTC,CASSSPGGDAYEQYF
NA,TRBJ2-3,TRBV9,TRBD1,TGTGCCAGCAGCGTGTTCGGACAGGGTAGTGATACGCAGTATTTT,CASSVFGQGSDTQYF
NA,TRBJ2-3,TRBV5-1,TRBD2,TGCGCCAGCAGCAGGACTAGCCCTCGCACAGATACGCAGTATTTT,CASSRTSPRTDTQYF
NA,TRBJ2-1,TRBV7-2,TRBD1,TGTGCCAGCAGCTTAGACAGGGGAGCTGGCTTGCAGTTCTTC,CASSLDRGAGLQFF
NA,TRBJ1-5,TRBV19,NA,TGTGCCAGTAGTATTAGAAGTGTAGGGGCCAGCAATCAGCCCCAGCATTTT,CASSIRSVGASNQPQHF
NA,TRBJ1-4,TRBV9,NA,TGTGCCAGCAGCCCGGGGGCCACAACTAATGAAAAACTGTTTTTT,CASSPGATTNEKLFF
NA,TRBJ2-1,TRBV21-1,NA,TGTGCCAGCAGCAGAGGAGGGACCAGAACCCTTTGGGCCTACAATGAGCAGTTCTTC,CASSRGGTRTLWAYNEQFF
NA,TRBJ1-5,TRBV2,TRBD1,TGTGCCAGCAGTGCAGAGTTGGCAGGGGGCACGGCCCAGCATTTT,CASSAELAGGTAQHF
NA,TRBJ2-5,TRBV29-1,TRBD1,TGCAGCGTTGGCTCGGGGACAGGTCAAGAGACCCAGTACTTC,CSVGSGTGQETQYF
NA,TRBJ1-4,TRBV6-5,TRBD1,TGTGCCAGCAGGCGGACAGGAGGAGGGGGGTTGTTTTTT,CASRRTGGGGLFF
NA,TRBJ1-4,TRBV19,NA,TGTGCCAGTAGTATAAGGGCGGCGGTTGAGTTGTTTAATGAAAAACTGTTTTTT,CASSIRAAVELFNEKLFF
NA,TRBJ1-5,TRBV9,NA,TGTGCCAGCAGCGTAGCTGAGGGGCCTGGTCAGCCCCAGCATTTT,CASSVAEGPGQPQHF
NA,TRBJ2-1,TRBV5-4,TRBD2,TGTGCCAGCAGCTCACTAGCGGGAAACTCCTACAATGAGCAGTTCTTC,CASSSLAGNSYNEQFF
NA,TRBJ2-7,TRBV28,NA,TGTGCCAGCAGTTTGGACTCCCATGGCTTTTACGAGCAGTACTTC,CASSLDSHGFYEQYF
NA,TRBJ1-5,TRBV4-2,TRBD1,TGTGCCAGCAGCCAAAACCCCGGACAGGGCAATCAGCCCCAGCATTTT,CASSQNPGQGNQPQHF